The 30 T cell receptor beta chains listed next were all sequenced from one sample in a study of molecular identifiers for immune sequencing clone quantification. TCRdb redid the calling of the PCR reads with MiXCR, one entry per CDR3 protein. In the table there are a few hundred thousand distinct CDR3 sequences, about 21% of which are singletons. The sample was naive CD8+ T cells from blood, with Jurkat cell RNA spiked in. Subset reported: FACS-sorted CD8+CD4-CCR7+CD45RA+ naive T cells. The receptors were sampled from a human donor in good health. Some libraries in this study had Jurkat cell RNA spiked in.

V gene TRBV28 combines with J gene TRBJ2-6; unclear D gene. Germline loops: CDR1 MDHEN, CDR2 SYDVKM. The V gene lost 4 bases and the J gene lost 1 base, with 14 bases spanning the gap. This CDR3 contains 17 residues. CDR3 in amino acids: CASSSPFLPSGANVLTF. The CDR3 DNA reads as TGTGCCAGCAGTTCCCCGTTTCTCCCGTCTGGGGCCAACGTCCTGACTTTC.

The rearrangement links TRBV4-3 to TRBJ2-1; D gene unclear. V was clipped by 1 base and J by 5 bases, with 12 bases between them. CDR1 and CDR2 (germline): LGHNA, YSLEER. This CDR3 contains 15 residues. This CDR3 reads CASSQVLAGDNEQFF. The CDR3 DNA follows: TGCGCCAGCAGCCAAGTGTTGGCTGGAGACAATGAGCAGTTCTTC.

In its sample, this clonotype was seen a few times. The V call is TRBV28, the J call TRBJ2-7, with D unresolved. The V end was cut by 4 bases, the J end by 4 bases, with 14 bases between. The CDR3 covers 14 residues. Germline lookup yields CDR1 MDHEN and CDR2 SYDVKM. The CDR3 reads CASSWQRFSYEQYF. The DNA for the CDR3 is TGTGCCAGCAGTTGGCAGCGATTTTCATACGAGCAGTACTTC.

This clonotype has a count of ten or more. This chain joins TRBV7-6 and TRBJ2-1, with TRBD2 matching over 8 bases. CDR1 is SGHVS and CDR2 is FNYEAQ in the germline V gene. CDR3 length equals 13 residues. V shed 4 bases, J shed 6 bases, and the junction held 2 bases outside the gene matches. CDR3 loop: CASSSLAANEQFF. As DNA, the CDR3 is TGTGCCAGCAGCTCACTAGCGGCCAATGAGCAGTTCTTC.

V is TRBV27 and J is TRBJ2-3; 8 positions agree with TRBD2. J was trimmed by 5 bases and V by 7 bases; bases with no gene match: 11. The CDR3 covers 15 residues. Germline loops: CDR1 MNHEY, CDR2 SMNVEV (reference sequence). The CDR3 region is CASKPLAGWIDTQYF. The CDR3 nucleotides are TGTGCCAGCAAACCCTTAGCGGGGTGGATAGATACGCAGTATTTT.

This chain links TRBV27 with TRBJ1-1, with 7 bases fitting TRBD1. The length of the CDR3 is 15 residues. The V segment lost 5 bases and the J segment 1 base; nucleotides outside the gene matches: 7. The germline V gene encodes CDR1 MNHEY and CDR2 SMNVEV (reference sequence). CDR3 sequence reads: CASSRGRGANTEAFF. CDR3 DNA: TGTGCCAGCAGTCGGGGCAGGGGGGCGAACACTGAAGCTTTCTTT.

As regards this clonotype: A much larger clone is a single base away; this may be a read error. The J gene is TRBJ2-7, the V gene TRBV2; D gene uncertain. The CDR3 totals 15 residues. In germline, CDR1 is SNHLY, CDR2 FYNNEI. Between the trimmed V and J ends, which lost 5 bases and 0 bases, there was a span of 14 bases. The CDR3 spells CASSPGPAYSYEQYF. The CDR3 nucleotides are TGTGCCAGCAGTCCCGGACCCGCATACTCCTACGAGCAGTACTTC.

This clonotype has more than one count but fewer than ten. This chain's CDR3 is CSARGGDEQYF. CDR3 in DNA: TGCAGTGCTAGAGGGGGTGACGAGCAGTACTTC. This chain uses TRBV20-1 with TRBJ2-7; D is ambiguous. Trimming took off 1 base at V and 5 bases at J, with 6 bases between the two ends. The CDR3 is made up of 11 amino acids. Germline assignment: CDR1 DFQATT and CDR2 SNEGSKA (reference sequence).

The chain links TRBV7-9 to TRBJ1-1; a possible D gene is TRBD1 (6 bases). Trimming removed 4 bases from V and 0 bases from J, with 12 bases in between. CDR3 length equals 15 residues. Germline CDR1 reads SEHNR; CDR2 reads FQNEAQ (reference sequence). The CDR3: CASSSTGNMNTEAFF. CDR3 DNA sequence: TGTGCCAGCAGCTCCACAGGGAACATGAACACTGAAGCTTTCTTT.

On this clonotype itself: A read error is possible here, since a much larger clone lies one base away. In DNA, the CDR3 is TGCAGTGACAGCCGGGACAGGGTTGTAGTGTACACAGATACGCAGTATTTT. Translated, it gives CSDSRDRVVVYTDTQYF. J is TRBJ2-3 and V is TRBV20-1; 9 bases agree with TRBD1. With 7 bases clipped from V and 2 bases from J, the junction kept 16 bases outside the gene matches. CDR1 DFQATT and CDR2 SNEGSKA come from the germline V gene (reference sequence). The CDR3 totals 17 residues.

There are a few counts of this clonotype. CDR3 nucleotides: TGTGCCTTCGGGGGCGAAACTGGAAACACCATATATTTT. As protein: CAFGGETGNTIYF. This chain uses TRBV30 with TRBJ1-3, with D tentatively TRBD1 (6 bases). The ends were cut back, 7 bases at V and 2 bases at J, with 12 bases in the middle. Looked up from germline, CDR1 is GTSNPN and CDR2 is SVGIG (reference sequence). CDR3 length: 13 residues.

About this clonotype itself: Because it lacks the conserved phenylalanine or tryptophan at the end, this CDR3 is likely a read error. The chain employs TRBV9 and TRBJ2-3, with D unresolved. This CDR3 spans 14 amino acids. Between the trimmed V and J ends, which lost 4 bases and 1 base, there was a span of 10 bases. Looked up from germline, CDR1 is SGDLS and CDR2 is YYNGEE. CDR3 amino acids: CASSQRTGTDTQYS. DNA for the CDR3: TGTGCCAGCAGCCAAAGGACGGGCACAGATACGCAGTATTCT.

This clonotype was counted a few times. Here the CDR3 reads CASSRAQLYNEQFF. CDR3 bases: TGTGCCAGCAGTAGGGCCCAGCTGTACAATGAGCAGTTCTTC. This sequence joins TRBV6-5 and TRBJ2-1, with D unresolved. The CDR3 length is 14 residues. The ends were cut back, 5 bases at V and 4 bases at J, with 12 bases in the middle. CDR1 and CDR2 from the germline V gene are MNHEY and SVGAGI.

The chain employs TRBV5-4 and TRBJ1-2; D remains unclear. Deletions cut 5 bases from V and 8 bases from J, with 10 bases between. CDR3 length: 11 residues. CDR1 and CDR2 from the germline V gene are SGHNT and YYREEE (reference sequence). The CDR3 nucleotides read TGTGCCAGCAGGACGCAAGGAGGCTACACCTTC. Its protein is CASRTQGGYTF. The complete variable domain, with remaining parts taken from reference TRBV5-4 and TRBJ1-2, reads ETGVTQSPTHLIKTRGQQVTLRCSSQSGHNTVSWYQQALGQGPQFIFQYYREEENGRGNFPPRFSGLQFPNYSSELNVNALELDDSALYLCASRTQGGYTFGSGTRLTVV.

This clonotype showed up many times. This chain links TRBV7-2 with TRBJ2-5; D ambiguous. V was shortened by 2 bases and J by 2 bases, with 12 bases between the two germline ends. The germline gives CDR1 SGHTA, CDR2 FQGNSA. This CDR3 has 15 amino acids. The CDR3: CASSLLPQEQETQYF. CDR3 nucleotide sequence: TGTGCCAGCAGCTTATTACCCCAAGAACAAGAGACCCAGTACTTC.

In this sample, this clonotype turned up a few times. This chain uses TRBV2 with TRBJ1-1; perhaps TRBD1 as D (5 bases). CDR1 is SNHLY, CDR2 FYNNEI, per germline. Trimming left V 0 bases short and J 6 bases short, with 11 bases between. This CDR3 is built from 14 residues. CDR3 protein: CASSEAPGRPEAFF. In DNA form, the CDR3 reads TGTGCCAGCAGTGAAGCCCCGGGGCGGCCTGAAGCTTTCTTT. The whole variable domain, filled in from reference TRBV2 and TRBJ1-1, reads EPEVTQTPSHQVTQMGQEVILRCVPISNHLYFYWYRQILGQKVEFLVSFYNNEISEKSEIFDDQFSVERPDGSNFTLKIRSTKLEDSAMYFCASSEAPGRPEAFFGQGTRLTVV.

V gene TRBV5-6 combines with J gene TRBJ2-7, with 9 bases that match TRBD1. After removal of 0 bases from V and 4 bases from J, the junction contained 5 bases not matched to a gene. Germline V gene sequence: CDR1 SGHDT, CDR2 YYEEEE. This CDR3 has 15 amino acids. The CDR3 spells CASSLEGQGIYEQYF. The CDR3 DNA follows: TGTGCCAGCAGCTTGGAGGGACAGGGTATATACGAGCAGTACTTC.

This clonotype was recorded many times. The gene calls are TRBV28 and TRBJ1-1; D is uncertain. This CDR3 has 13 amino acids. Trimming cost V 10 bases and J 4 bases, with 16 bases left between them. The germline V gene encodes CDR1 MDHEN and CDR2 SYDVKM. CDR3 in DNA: TGTGCCACCCAGTCGGGGTATCGCACTGAAGCTTTCTTT. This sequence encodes CATQSGYRTEAFF.

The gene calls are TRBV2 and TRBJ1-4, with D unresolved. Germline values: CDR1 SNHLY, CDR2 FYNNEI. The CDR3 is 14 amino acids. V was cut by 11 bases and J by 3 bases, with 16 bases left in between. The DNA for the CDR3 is TGTGCCGGCACCGTTGGGCCTGCTAATGAAAAACTGTTTTTT. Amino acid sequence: CAGTVGPANEKLFF. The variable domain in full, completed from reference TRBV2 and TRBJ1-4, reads EPEVTQTPSHQVTQMGQEVILRCVPISNHLYFYWYRQILGQKVEFLVSFYNNEISEKSEIFDDQFSVERPDGSNFTLKIRSTKLEDSAMYFCAGTVGPANEKLFFGSGTQLSVL.

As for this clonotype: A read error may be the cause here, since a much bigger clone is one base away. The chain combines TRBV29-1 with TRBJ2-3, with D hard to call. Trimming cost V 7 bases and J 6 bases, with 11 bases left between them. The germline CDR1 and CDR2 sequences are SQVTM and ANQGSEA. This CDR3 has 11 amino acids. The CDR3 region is CSAVSSDTQYF. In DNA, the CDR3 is TGCAGCGCTGTTAGTTCTGATACGCAGTATTTT.

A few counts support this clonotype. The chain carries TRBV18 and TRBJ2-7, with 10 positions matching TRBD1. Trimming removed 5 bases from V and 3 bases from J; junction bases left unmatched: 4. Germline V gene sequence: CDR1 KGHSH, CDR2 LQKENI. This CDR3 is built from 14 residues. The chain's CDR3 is CASSDRDRGYEQYF. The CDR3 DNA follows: TGTGCCAGCTCAGACCGGGACAGGGGCTACGAGCAGTACTTC.

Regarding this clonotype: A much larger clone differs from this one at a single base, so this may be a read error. CDR3 DNA sequence: TGCGCCAGCAGCCAAGAGCGTACAGGGGAGGTTAAAGCTTTCTTT. Encoded protein: CASSQERTGEVKAFF. The rearrangement joins TRBV4-1 to TRBJ1-1; 7 nucleotides align to TRBD1. In germline, CDR1 is MGHRA, CDR2 YSYEKL. The CDR3 has 15 residues. With 0 bases clipped from V and 9 bases from J, the junction kept 10 bases outside the gene matches.

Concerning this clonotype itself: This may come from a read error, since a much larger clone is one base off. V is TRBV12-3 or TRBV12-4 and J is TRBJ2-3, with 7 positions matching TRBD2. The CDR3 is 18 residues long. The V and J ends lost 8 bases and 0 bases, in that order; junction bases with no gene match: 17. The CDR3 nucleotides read TGTGCCAGCGGTTGGGCCTTTCTGGCGGGGGTCAGCACAGATACGCAGTATTTT. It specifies CASGWAFLAGVSTDTQYF.

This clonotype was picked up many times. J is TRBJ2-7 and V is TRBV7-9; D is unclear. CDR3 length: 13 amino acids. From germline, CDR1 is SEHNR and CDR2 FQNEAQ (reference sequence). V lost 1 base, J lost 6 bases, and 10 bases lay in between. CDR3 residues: CASSLGPSLEQYF. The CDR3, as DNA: TGTGCCAGCAGCTTAGGGCCAAGCCTCGAGCAGTACTTC.

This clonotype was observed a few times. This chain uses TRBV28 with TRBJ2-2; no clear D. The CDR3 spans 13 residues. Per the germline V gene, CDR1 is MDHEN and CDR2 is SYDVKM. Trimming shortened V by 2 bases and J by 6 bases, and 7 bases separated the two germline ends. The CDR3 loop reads CASSLTPAGELFF. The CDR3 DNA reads TGTGCCAGCAGTTTAACCCCCGCCGGGGAGCTGTTTTTT.

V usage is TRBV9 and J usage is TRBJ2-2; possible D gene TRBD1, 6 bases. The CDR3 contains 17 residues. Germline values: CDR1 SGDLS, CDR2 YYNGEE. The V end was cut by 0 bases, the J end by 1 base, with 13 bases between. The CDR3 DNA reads TGTGCCAGCAGCGTAGTGGAAGGGGGACAGAACACCGGGGAGCTGTTTTTT. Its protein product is CASSVVEGGQNTGELFF.

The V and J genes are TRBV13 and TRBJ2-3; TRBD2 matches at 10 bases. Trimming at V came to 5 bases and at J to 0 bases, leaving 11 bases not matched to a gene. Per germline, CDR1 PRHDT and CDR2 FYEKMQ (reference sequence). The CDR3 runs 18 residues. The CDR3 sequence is CASSHTSGEYTSTDTQYF. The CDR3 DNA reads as TGTGCCAGCAGCCATACTAGCGGGGAATATACTAGCACAGATACGCAGTATTTT.

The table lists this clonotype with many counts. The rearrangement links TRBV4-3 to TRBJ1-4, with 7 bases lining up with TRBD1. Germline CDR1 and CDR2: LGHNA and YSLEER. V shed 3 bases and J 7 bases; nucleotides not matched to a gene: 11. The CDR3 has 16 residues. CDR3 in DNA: TGCGCCAGCAGCCATCCAACCTCAGGGGGTGGTGAAAAACTGTTTTTT. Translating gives CASSHPTSGGGEKLFF.

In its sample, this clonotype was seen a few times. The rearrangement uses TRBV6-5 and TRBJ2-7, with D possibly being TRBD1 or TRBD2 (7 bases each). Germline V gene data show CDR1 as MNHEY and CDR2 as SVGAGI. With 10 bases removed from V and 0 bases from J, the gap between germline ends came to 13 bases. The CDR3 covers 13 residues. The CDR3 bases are TGTGCCACCCAGGGGGGGAGCTCCTACGAGCAGTACTTC. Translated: CATQGGSSYEQYF.

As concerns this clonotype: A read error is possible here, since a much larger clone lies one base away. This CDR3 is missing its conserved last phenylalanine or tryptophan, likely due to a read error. The CDR3 sequence: CASSQVRAYEQYL. The CDR3 nucleotides read TGCGCCAGCAGCCAAGTTCGGGCCTACGAGCAGTACCTC. V is TRBV4-3 and J is TRBJ2-7; no clear D gene. Germline values: CDR1 LGHNA, CDR2 YSLEER. This CDR3 has 13 amino acids. V lost 1 base and J lost 2, with 6 bases in between.